The clone carrying this TCR beta chain has only a few counts. The ends were cut back, 0 bases at V and 2 bases at J, with 5 bases in the middle. Germline V gives CDR1 MGHRA, CDR2 YSYEKL. The CDR3 is made up of 13 amino acids. Produced via immunoSEQ multiplex PCR; TCRdb's table is partial and in-frame only. The sample has 250,000 to 300,000 clones, 80% to 90% seen once; the top ten hold about 9.4%. This sample is part of a study of blood T cell repertoires in COVID-19. The TCR originated in a woman aged 70-85 years with COVID-19, enrolled during active disease. Material for sequencing was peripheral blood. The genes are TRBV4-1 and TRBJ2-7, with no clear D. The CDR3 loop is CASSQERAYEQYF. In DNA, the CDR3 is TGCGCCAGCAGCCAAGAACGGGCCTACGAGCAGTACTTC.